This T cell receptor (beta chain) was captured by sequencing in a study of cytomegalovirus exposure and HLA in healthy donors. Germline V gives CDR1 MNHNY, CDR2 SVGAGI (reference sequence). The CDR3 is 14 amino acids. Details on this clone: Antigen: not known.

The study, taken as a whole, reports: Rarity marked most TCR sequences, yet some public TCRs occurred in many donors. It was reported in a later analysis that an Asian-associated ancestry cluster showed fewer N-insertions than the approximately 670-donor mean. As a later analysis revealed, the rate of TCR association differed by HLA locus, with DRB1 most and HLA-C fewest.

Both 60 Vbeta primers and 13 Jbeta primers went into the PCR. The data were produced by immunoSEQ multiplex PCR, yet TCRdb's version contains in-frame clones alone and is incomplete. The data hold some 150,000 clones, with around 72% observed a single time. The V gene is TRBV6-6, the J gene TRBJ2-5, with 7 positions matching TRBD1. The J call could be wrong; TRBJ2-7 is a better fit for the DNA end. Sequenced sample: PBMCs. This TCR was recovered from a man aged 50-59 years in good health and CMV-seropositive. CDR3 nucleotides: TGTGCCAGCACAGGGGGATGGAGCTCCTACGAGCAGTACTTC. It yields the protein CASTGGWSSYEQYF.